This TCR beta chain came from a study of beta chain features in type 1 diabetes listed by TCRdb under 2018. Turning to the overall study: No differences in mean age, gender distribution, total cell number or subset yield were found between patients and healthy donors. In the study, TCRB repertoires of sorted circulating CD4+ T cell subsets from recently diagnosed type 1 diabetes patients were compared with those of matched healthy donors. Regulatory and stem cell-like memory subsets were isolated from only 8 patients and roughly 8 healthy donors, whereas naive and central memory subsets came from all 28 donors. Across all samples, approximately 98,000,000 sorted cells were examined, and cell number per subset correlated strongly with RNA yield. What the work shows at the level of the full study, not this receptor alone: Because the HLA sub-analyses included only small numbers of individuals, any influence of HLA type on TCRB rearrangement was left unresolved. A moderate but significant shortening of TCRB CDR3 length was observed in type 1 diabetes patients in all four CD4+ subsets. Naive, central memory and regulatory TCRB repertoires appeared to be more alike among patients than among healthy donors. Shorter templates might be favored by PCR, yet because patient and control samples were amplified and corrected together, any such skew would affect both groups equally. Sequencing cDNA rather than genomic DNA could over-represent highly expressing activated cells, although activation and CD3 levels did not differ between groups. Patients with type 1 diabetes made fewer insertions and deleted more nucleotides at VDJ recombination sites, implying thymic rearrangement abnormalities.

This clone was seen a handful of times. The clone's antigen remains unknown. No quality values exist for individual bases; no much larger clone is one base distant. Reading the germline V gene gives CDR1 KGHSH and CDR2 LQKENI. The trim is 5 bases for V and 5 bases for J, with a gap of 10 bases between the germline ends. From cysteine to phenylalanine, the CDR3 is 13 amino acids long. The sequence is cut down to CDR3 DNA, 39 bases in frame from base 1. The entire amount of isolated RNA was reverse transcribed using the High Capacity cDNA Reverse Transcription Kit, so the sequenced TCRB transcripts were expressed ones. Naive, central memory and regulatory T cell samples underwent deep immunoSEQ sequencing, averaging approximately 3.3 million total reads per sample. Sorted cells were lysed in RLT buffer and RNA was extracted with DNase-treated RNeasy Micro or Mini kits, depending on cell number. Each cell subset was processed on its own to prevent cross-contamination, while patient and healthy donor samples were processed together. The immunoSEQ multiplex PCR was used to amplify TCRB sequences from cDNA, yielding 87-bp fragments that span the CDR3 region. The amplicons were sequenced using the Illumina HiSeq platform. For the original study's pipeline: Synthetic template baselines were used to correct PCR bias computationally, reads within Hamming distance 2 were collapsed, and singletons that could not be merged were discarded. Reads were aligned against IMGT to assign V, D and J genes, CDR3 length and insertions or deletions at six rearrangement sites. Clonotype counts were normalized to sorted cell number within each subset before computing true diversity and Gini coefficients with the tcR R package. The overlap coefficient, calculated on TCRB nucleotide sequences, was used to quantify repertoire sharing. What TCRdb holds here is the immuneACCESS table cut down to in-frame rearrangements. Part of the clones is not present; checked against another copy, under half of the missing clones reflect an unresolved V gene, and the others are unexplained. Clone size and V and J calls were adopted from that table, with D and trimming inferred from the DNA. Recorded for this sample are approximately 170,000 clones; 7.5% to 8.5% of them occurred a single time. Jointly, the top ten make up roughly 0.5% of the sample.

Each donor gave one peripheral blood draw, about 110 mL on average, collected into heparinised tubes. Using a panel that included CD45RO, CCR7, CD25, CD127, CD95 and CD27, naive, central memory, regulatory and stem cell-like memory CD4+ T cells were sorted on a BD FACSAria II. Every sorted population had a purity above 95%. Right away, PBMCs were isolated by Lymphoprep density gradient centrifugation and were stained directly, with no culture step. Samples were stained and sorted in pairs, with one healthy donor and one patient per experiment, so that batch effects were minimized. The rearrangement joined TRBV18 to TRBJ1-5; the D region possibly corresponds to TRBD1 (6 bases align). Sequencing was performed on central memory CD4+ T cells from blood. This clonotype was sampled from a man younger than 35 with type 1 diabetes. The sequenced DNA: TGTGCCAGCTCAGGGGACACCTATCAGCCCCAGCATTTT. Its protein product is CASSGDTYQPQHF.